This T cell receptor (beta chain) was documented in a study of beta chain features in type 1 diabetes. Study-wide results and limits: TCRB CDR3s from Type 1 diabetes patients were moderately but significantly shorter in all four CD4+ subsets.

Every bit of the isolated RNA underwent reverse transcription, so sequencing read expressed TCRB transcripts. Measured with immunoSEQ multiplex PCR; TCRdb has only the in-frame clones, and not every one. The table has hundreds of thousands of clones, around 12% seen once. The CDR3 is 15 residues long. In germline, CDR1 is MGHRA, CDR2 YSYEKL. V lost 2 bases, J lost 4 bases, and 3 bases stayed unmatched. On this clone itself: Its antigen is undetermined.

The rearrangement uses TRBV4-1 and TRBJ1-2; 11 bases are shared with TRBD1. Sequenced material: naive CD4+ T cells from blood. This TCR was sampled from a woman under 30 with type 1 diabetes. The CDR3 nucleotides read TGCGCCAGCAGCCAATTGGACAGGGGGCCCTATGGCTACACCTTC. It encodes CASSQLDRGPYGYTF.